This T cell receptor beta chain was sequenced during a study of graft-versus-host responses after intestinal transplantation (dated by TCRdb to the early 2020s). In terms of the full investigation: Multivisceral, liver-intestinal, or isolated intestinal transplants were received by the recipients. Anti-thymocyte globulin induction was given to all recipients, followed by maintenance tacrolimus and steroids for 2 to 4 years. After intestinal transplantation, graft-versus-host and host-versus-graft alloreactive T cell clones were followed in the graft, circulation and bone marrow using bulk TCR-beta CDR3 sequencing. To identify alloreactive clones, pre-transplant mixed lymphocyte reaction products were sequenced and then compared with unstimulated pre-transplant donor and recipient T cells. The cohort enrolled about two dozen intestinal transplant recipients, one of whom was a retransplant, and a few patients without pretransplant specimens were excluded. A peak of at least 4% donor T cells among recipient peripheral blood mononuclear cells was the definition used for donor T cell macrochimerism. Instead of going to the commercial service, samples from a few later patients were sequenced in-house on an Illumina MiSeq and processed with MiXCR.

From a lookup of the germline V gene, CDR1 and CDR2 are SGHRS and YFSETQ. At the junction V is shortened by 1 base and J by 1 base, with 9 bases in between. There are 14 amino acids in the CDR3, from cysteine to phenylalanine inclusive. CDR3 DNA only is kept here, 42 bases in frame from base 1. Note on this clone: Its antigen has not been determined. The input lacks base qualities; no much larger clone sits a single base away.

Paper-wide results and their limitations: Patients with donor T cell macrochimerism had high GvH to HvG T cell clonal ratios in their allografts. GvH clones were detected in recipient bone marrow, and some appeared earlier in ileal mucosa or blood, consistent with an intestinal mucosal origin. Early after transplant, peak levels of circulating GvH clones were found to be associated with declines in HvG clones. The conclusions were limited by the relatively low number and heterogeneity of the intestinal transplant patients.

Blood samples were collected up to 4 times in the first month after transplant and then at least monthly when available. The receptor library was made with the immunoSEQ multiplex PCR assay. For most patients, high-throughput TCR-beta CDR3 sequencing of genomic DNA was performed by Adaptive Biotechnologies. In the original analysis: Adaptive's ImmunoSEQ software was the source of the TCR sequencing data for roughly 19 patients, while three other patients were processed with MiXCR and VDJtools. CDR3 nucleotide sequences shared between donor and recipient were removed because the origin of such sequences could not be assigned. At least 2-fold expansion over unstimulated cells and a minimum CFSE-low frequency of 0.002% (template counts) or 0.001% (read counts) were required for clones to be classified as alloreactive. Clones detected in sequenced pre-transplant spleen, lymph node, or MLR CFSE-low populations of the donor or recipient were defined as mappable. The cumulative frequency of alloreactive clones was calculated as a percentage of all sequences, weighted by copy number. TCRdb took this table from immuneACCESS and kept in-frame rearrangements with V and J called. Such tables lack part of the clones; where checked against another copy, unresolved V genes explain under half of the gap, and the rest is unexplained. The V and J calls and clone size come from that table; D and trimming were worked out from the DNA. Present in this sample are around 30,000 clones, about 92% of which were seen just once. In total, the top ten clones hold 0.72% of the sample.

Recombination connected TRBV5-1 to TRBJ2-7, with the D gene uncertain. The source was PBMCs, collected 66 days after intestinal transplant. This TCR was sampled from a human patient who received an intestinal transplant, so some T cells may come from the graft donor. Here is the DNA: TGCGCCAGCAGCTTGCGACTTTCTTCCTACGAGCAGTACTTC. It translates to CASSLRLSSYEQYF.